The source of this T cell receptor (beta chain) is a study of T cell repertoires in cytomegalovirus infection (dated by TCRdb to about 2019). Turning to the overall study: The HLA type of each donor mattered for the analysis, because public TCR beta signatures pointed to carriage of CMV infection along with the matching HLA type.

What the research found in general, with its limitations: In both this cohort and an independent cohort of some 350 donors, the cumulative frequency of public TCR beta family members distinguished carriers of CMV infection plus the relevant HLA type. The ex vivo response was dominated by HLA-C-restricted CMV-specific TCR beta clonotypes, and the single most frequent clonotype in two of eight donors was supplied by these HLA-C-restricted clonotypes.

Instrument on record: Illumina HiSeq 1500. TCRdb reprocessing: public reads trimmed at Q25 with fastp, clones called with MiXCR, in-frame beta chains kept. Rows are unified per CDR3 protein, each entry keeping the most common DNA and genes. This sample gives roughly 600,000 distinct CDR3 sequences in total; roughly a quarter of them show up just once. The ten largest clonotypes hold 6.5% to 10% of the sample. Looking up the germline V gene (reference sequence) yields CDR1 MNHNY and CDR2 SVGAGI. For this chain, trimming is 2 bases at the V end and 4 bases at the J end, and the number of junction bases without a gene match is 9. The CDR3 runs 17 residues from the cysteine to the phenylalanine. The entry retains the CDR3 DNA only, 51 bases that are in frame from base 1. About this clonotype itself: The antigen this receptor binds is unknown. Nothing much larger sits one base from this clone, and base qualities are not available.

The sequenced material came from CD8+ T cells from PBMCs. The V and J segments used are TRBV6-6 and TRBJ2-3; 10 bases in between match TRBD2. The TCR sequence derives from a human donor in good health (CMV status not recorded). Some clones in this sample may be carry-over from other donors' samples. The CDR3 region: CASSYTGTSDRADTQYF. The sequence in DNA is TGTGCCAGCAGTTACACAGGGACTAGCGATCGCGCAGATACGCAGTATTTT.